One sample yielded the 2 T cell receptor beta chains listed below, sequenced in a study of CD8 T cells in Susac syndrome. A quantity of about 0.45 to 1 ug RNA underwent reverse transcription using random hexamers. MiXCR was run by TCRdb on the immunoSEQ multiplex PCR reads, yielding one entry per CDR3 protein. The sample includes more than 70,000 distinct CDR3 sequences, over 75% of them seen just once. The specimen sequenced was CD8+ T cells from PBMCs. These receptors originate from a human donor with multiple sclerosis.

The chain combines TRBV12-5 with TRBJ2-7; 8 bases are shared with TRBD1. The CDR3 has 14 amino acids. V shed 6 bases, J shed 4 bases, and the junction held 8 bases outside the gene matches. CDR1 is LGHNT, CDR2 FRNRAP, per germline. CDR3 amino acids: CASGWTGMGYEQYF. DNA for the CDR3: TGTGCTAGTGGGTGGACAGGGATGGGGTACGAGCAGTACTTC.

The chain uses TRBV2 and TRBJ2-3; the D gene could be TRBD1 or TRBD2 (5 bases each). Trimming stripped 7 bases from V and 4 bases from J, with 18 bases between. Germline CDR1 and CDR2: SNHLY and FYNNEI. The CDR3 extends over 15 amino acids. CDR3 nucleotides: TGTGCCAGCACTCCCGGGGCGGTTCTCCCAGATACGCAGTATTTT. Encoded protein: CASTPGAVLPDTQYF.